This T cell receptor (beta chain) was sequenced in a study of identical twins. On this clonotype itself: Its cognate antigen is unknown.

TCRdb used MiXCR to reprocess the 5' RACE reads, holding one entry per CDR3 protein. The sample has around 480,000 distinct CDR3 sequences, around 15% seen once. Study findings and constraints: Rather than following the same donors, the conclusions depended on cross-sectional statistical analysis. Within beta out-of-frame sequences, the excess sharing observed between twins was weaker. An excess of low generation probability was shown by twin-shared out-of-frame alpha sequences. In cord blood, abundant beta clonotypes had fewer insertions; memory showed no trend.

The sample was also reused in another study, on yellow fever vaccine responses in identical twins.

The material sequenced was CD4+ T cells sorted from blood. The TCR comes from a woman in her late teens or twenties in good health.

CDR3 bases: TGTGCCAGCAGTTCAAAGGGGGCAGTGGACAATCAGCCCCAGCATTTT. As protein: CASSSKGAVDNQPQHF. The V gene is TRBV6-5, the J gene TRBJ1-5, with 7 bases identical to TRBD1. V was pared by 4 bases and J by 3 bases, with 9 bases of the junction left unmatched. The CDR3 contains 16 residues. Per the germline V gene, CDR1 is MNHEY and CDR2 is SVGAGI.